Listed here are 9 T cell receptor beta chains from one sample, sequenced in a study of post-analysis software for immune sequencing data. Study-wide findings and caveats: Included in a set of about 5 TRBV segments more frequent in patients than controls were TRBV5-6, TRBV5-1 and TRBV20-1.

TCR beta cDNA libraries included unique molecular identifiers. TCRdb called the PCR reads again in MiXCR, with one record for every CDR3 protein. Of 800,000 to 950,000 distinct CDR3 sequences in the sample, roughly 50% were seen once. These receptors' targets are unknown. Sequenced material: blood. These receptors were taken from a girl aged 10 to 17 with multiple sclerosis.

This CDR3 is CASSLEQGSPEQFF. The CDR3 nucleotides read TGTGCCAGCAGCTTAGAGCAGGGGAGTCCTGAGCAGTTCTTC. The chain recombines TRBV7-8 with TRBJ2-1; TRBD1 might be the D (6 bases). The CDR3 has 14 amino acids. V lost 1 base to trimming and J lost 9 bases, with 13 bases between them. CDR1 is SGHVS and CDR2 is FQNEAQ in the germline V gene.

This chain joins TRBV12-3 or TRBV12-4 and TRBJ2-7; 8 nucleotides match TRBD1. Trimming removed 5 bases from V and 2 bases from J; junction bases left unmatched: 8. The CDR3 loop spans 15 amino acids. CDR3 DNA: TGTGCCAGCAGTCCCCGCGGGACAGGCCCCTACGAGCAGTACTTC. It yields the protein CASSPRGTGPYEQYF.

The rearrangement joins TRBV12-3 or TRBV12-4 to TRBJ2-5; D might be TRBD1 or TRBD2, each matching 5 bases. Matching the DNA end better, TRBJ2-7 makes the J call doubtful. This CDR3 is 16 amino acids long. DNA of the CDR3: TGTGCCAGCAGTTTAGAGAGGGGCCGACCTACATACGAGCAGTACTTC. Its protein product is CASSLERGRPTYEQYF.

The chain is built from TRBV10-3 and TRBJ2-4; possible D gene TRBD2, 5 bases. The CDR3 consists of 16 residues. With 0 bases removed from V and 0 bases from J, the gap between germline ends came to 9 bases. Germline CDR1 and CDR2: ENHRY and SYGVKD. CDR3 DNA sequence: TGTGCCATCAGTGAGTCGAGGGTGACAGCCAAAAACATTCAGTACTTC. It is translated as CAISESRVTAKNIQYF.

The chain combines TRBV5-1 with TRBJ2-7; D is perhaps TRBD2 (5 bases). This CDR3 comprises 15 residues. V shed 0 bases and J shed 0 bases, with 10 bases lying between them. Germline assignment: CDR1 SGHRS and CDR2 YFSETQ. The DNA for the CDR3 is TGCGCCAGCAGCTTGGGCTCGGGGAACTCCTACGAGCAGTACTTC. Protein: CASSLGSGNSYEQYF.

As DNA, the CDR3 is TGCAGTGCCCAGGTCGGCGGAGAAACCTACGAGCAGTACTTC. Its protein is CSAQVGGETYEQYF. The chain joins TRBV20-1 to TRBJ2-7, with D hard to call. This CDR3 spans 14 amino acids. The germline V gene has CDR1 DFQATT and CDR2 SNEGSKA (reference sequence). V was clipped by 6 bases and J by 2 bases, with 17 bases between them.

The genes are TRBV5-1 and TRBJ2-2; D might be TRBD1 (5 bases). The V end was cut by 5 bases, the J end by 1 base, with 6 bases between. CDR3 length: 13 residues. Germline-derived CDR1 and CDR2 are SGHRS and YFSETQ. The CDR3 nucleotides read TGCGCCAGCAGGACAGAGAACACCGGGGAGCTGTTTTTT. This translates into CASRTENTGELFF.

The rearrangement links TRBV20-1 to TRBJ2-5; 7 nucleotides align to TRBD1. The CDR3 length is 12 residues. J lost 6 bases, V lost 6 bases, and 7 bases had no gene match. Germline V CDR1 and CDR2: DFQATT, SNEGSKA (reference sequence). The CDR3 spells CSAQKQGKTQYF. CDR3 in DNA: TGCAGTGCACAGAAACAGGGGAAGACCCAGTACTTC.

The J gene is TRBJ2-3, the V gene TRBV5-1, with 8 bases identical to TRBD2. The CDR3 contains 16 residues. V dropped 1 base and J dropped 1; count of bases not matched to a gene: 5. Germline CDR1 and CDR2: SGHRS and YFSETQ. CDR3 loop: CASSLSRGGRTDTQYF. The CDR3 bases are TGCGCCAGCAGCTTGAGTCGGGGGGGACGCACAGATACGCAGTATTTT.